These T cell receptor beta chains were read from a single sample in a study of CD8+CD57+ T cells in acquired aplastic anemia. TCRdb reprocessed the reads with MiXCR, giving one entry per CDR3 protein. The sample carries 200,000 to 250,000 distinct CDR3 sequences, around 60% recorded once. Sequencing was carried out using sorted CD4+, CD8+, or CD8+CD57+ T cells (not recorded which) from PBMCs. The receptors stem from a human donor in good health. CDR3s include the opening cysteine and the closing phenylalanine or tryptophan. The D gene is left open where the match is weak. Size values are once, few and many counts, or a class for expanded clones, and some rows have none.

>TRBJ1-6|TRBV20-1|.|.
CSAREAATHHF
TGCAGTGCTAGAGAAGCCGCTACCCACCACTTT
>TRBJ2-5|TRBV7-9|TRBD2|.
CASSYSSGSSKTQYF
TGTGCCAGCAGTTACTCGAGCGGGAGCTCGAAAACCCAGTACTTC
>TRBJ2-7|TRBV7-8|.|few
CASRREGEQYF
TGTGCCAGCAGAAGGGAAGGCGAGCAGTACTTC
>TRBJ1-1|TRBV12-3/TRBV12-4|.|.
CASSLTRGAAEAFF
TGTGCCAGCAGTTTGACCCGGGGCGCAGCTGAAGCTTTCTTT
>TRBJ2-7|TRBV11-1|TRBD2|once
CASSYIRGTSGSYEQYF
TGTGCCAGCAGCTATATCAGGGGGACTAGCGGATCCTACGAGCAGTACTTC
>TRBJ2-3|TRBV19|.|many
CASSTLAASTDTQYF
TGTGCCAGTAGCACACTAGCAGCTAGCACAGATACGCAGTATTTT
>TRBJ1-1|TRBV7-8|.|few
CASSTMGTNTEAFF
TGTGCCAGCAGCACTATGGGGACGAACACTGAAGCTTTCTTT
>TRBJ2-3|TRBV5-8|.|.
CARRRHGDSDTQYF
TGTGCCAGAAGAAGGCATGGCGACAGTGATACGCAGTATTTT
>TRBJ1-1|TRBV29-1|.|.
CSGSPGAKAFF
TGCAGCGGATCCCCGGGAGCTAAAGCTTTCTTT
>TRBJ2-1|TRBV7-2|TRBD2|many
CASSLTAGVYYNEQFF
TGTGCCAGCAGCTTAACGGCGGGGGTCTACTACAATGAGCAGTTCTTC
>TRBJ1-1|TRBV19|.|once
CASSIDRQGTEAFF
TGTGCCAGTAGTATAGATCGTCAGGGCACTGAAGCTTTCTTT
>TRBJ1-3|TRBV7-2|.|.
CASSLEVGRGNTIYF
TGTGCCAGCAGCTTAGAAGTTGGACGAGGAAACACCATATATTTT
>TRBJ1-5|TRBV20-1|.|.
CSARDETRYSNQPQHF
TGCAGTGCTAGAGATGAGACACGATATAGCAATCAGCCCCAGCATTTT
>TRBJ1-6|TRBV15|.|.
CATSNAGSVNSPLHF
TGTGCCACCAGCAACGCCGGGTCCGTGAATTCACCCCTCCACTTT
>TRBJ2-1|TRBV9|TRBD2|many
CASNPSGGPRNEQFF
TGTGCCAGCAACCCTAGCGGGGGGCCGCGCAATGAGCAGTTCTTC
>TRBJ1-2|TRBV6-5|TRBD1|.
CASSAGTGNYGYTF
TGTGCCAGCAGTGCAGGGACAGGGAACTATGGCTACACCTTC
>TRBJ2-5|TRBV2|.|.
CASRDTGGMAQYF
TGTGCCAGCAGAGACACGGGCGGGATGGCCCAGTACTTC
>TRBJ2-7|TRBV7-8|TRBD2|.
CASSSQTSGGNEQYF
TGTGCCAGCAGCTCCCAGACTAGCGGGGGTAACGAGCAGTACTTC
>TRBJ1-1|TRBV10-3|.|.
CAIMSRKNTEAFF
TGTGCCATCATGTCCCGCAAGAACACTGAAGCTTTCTTT
>TRBJ2-5|TRBV7-6|TRBD1|.
CASSQSQGQETQYF
TGTGCCAGCAGCCAAAGCCAGGGACAGGAGACCCAGTACTTC
>TRBJ1-5|TRBV7-6|TRBD1|.
CASSKGQGVYSNQPQHF
TGTGCTAGCAGCAAGGGACAGGGGGTATATAGCAATCAGCCCCAGCATTTT
>TRBJ2-2|TRBV6-5|.|many
CASSLGGALGELFF
TGTGCCAGCTCGCTTGGGGGGGCGCTAGGGGAGCTGTTTTTT
>TRBJ1-2|TRBV6-5|.|many
CASSYGRGGYTF
TGTGCCAGCAGTTACGGCAGGGGCGGCTACACCTTC
>TRBJ2-1|TRBV6-6|.|many
CASSYDRTTEQFF
TGTGCCAGCAGTTACGACAGGACAACCGAGCAGTTCTTC
>TRBJ1-2|TRBV10-3|.|many
CAITQWAGNVGGDGYTF
TGTGCCATCACCCAGTGGGCAGGGAACGTTGGGGGGGATGGCTACACCTTC
>TRBJ1-5|TRBV28|TRBD1|.
CASSYRQGGTQPQHF
TGTGCCAGCAGTTATAGGCAGGGGGGGACTCAGCCCCAGCATTTT
>TRBJ2-7|TRBV20-1|.|few
CSASGGGGQGNPEQYF
TGCAGTGCTAGCGGGGGGGGGGGACAGGGTAATCCCGAGCAGTACTTC
>TRBJ2-5|TRBV20-1|.|few
CSARRILKETQYF
TGCAGTGCTAGAAGGATTCTGAAAGAGACCCAGTACTTC
>TRBJ1-6|TRBV19|.|.
CASSFGTPSKILHF
TGTGCCAGTAGTTTCGGGACACCCTCTAAAATCCTCCACTTT
>TRBJ1-4|TRBV5-1|.|.
CASSLSGTTSEKLFF
TGCGCCAGCAGCTTGTCCGGGACAACTAGTGAAAAACTGTTTTTT
>TRBJ1-6|TRBV6-5|.|.
CASSSDNSPLHF
TGTGCCAGCAGTTCAGACAATTCACCCCTCCACTTT
>TRBJ2-7|TRBV15|TRBD1|few
CATSSGTRGLYEQYF
TGTGCCACCAGCAGCGGGACAAGGGGGCTCTACGAGCAGTACTTC
>TRBJ2-5|TRBV7-6|.|.
CASSSGVGGKETQYF
TGTGCCAGCAGCTCGGGGGTCGGGGGAAAAGAGACCCAGTACTTC
>TRBJ1-6|TRBV7-2|.|.
CASSPRQNSPLHF
TGTGCCAGCAGCCCGCGACAGAATTCACCCCTCCACTTT
>TRBJ1-1|TRBV25-1|TRBD1|.
CASSSGGAKGTEAFF
TGTGCCAGCAGCTCAGGGGGCGCCAAAGGCACTGAAGCTTTCTTT
>TRBJ1-5|TRBV15|.|.
CASSQVWNQPQHF
TGCGCCAGCAGCCAGGTTTGGAACCAGCCCCAGCATTTT
>TRBJ1-2|TRBV20-1|TRBD1|.
CSARGDRGYTF
TGCAGTGCTAGAGGGGACAGGGGCTACACCTTC
>TRBJ2-7|TRBV5-4|TRBD2|few
CASSLEASGGFYEQYF
TGTGCCAGCAGCTTGGAGGCTAGCGGGGGTTTCTACGAGCAGTACTTC
>TRBJ2-1|TRBV7-9|TRBD2|.
CASSPIRLAGEDNEQFF
TGTGCCAGCAGCCCTATTAGGCTAGCGGGAGAGGACAATGAGCAGTTCTTC
>TRBJ2-7|TRBV7-9|.|many
CASSPTEDAYEQYF
TGTGCCAGCAGCCCTACCGAGGACGCCTACGAGCAGTACTTC
>TRBJ1-1|TRBV5-6|.|.
CASSLGTRAFF
TGTGCCAGCAGCTTGGGGACACGCGCTTTCTTT
>TRBJ2-7|TRBV6-2/TRBV6-3|.|many
CASSYSDVYEQYF
TGTGCCAGCAGTTACTCCGATGTCTACGAGCAGTACTTC
>TRBJ2-7|TRBV11-3|.|.
CASSPRLEPYEQYF
TGTGCCAGCAGCCCGCGACTAGAACCCTACGAGCAGTACTTC
>TRBJ1-2|TRBV10-3|.|.
CAISLPMRGYTF
TGTGCCATCAGTCTTCCCATGAGGGGCTACACCTTC
>TRBJ2-5|TRBV5-8|.|few
CASSLSGRETQYF
TGTGCCAGCAGCTTGTCCGGACGGGAGACCCAGTACTTC
>TRBJ2-7|TRBV24-1|TRBD1|.
CATSDPRQGVSEQYF
TGTGCCACCAGTGATCCGAGACAGGGGGTGAGCGAGCAGTACTTC
>TRBJ2-7|TRBV27|TRBD2|many
CASSFGTSPREQYF
TGTGCCAGCAGTTTCGGGACTAGCCCGAGGGAGCAGTACTTC
>TRBJ2-7|TRBV19|.|.
CASSRGDEQYF
TGTGCCAGTAGCCGGGGCGACGAGCAGTACTTC
>TRBJ2-3|TRBV29-1|TRBD2|few
CASSSAGGTDTQYF
TGTGCCAGCAGTTCTGCGGGAGGCACAGATACGCAGTATTTT
>TRBJ1-1|TRBV19|.|many
CASSIGGHLNTEAFF
TGTGCCAGTAGTATAGGGGGACACCTGAACACTGAAGCTTTCTTT